This note documents a single TCR beta chain sequence. Its antigen is not identified. The source of the sample is a study of cytomegalovirus exposure and HLA in healthy donors. Study-level results: In vitro experiments confirmed that three CMV-associated chains were specific for CMV antigens. Published work reported that the classifier diagnosed cytomegalovirus status with high specificity and sensitivity.

The CDR3 extends over 14 amino acids. Germline-derived CDR1 and CDR2 are MNHNS and SASEGT. Trimming cost V 2 bases and J 3 bases, with 11 bases left between them. The method was immunoSEQ multiplex PCR; TCRdb's version includes in-frame clones alone and lacks a portion of them. The repertoire holds 90,000 to 150,000 clones, with roughly 88% as singletons. This receptor was identified in a young woman in good health and CMV-seropositive. The J gene is TRBJ2-7, the V gene TRBV6-1, with D unclear. The source material was PBMCs. The CDR3 DNA is TGTGCCAGCAGTGAACAGTCCTGGAGCTACGAGCAGTACTTC. Residues: CASSEQSWSYEQYF.